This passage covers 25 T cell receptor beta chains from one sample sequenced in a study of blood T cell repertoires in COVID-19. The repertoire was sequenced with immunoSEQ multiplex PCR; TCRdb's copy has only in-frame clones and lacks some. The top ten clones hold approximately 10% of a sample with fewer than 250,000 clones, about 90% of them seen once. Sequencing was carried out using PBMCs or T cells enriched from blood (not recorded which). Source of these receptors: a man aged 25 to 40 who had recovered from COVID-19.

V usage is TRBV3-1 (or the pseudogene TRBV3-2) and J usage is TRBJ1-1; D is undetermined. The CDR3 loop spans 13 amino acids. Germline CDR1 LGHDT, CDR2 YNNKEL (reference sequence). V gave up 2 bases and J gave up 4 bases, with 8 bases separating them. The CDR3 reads CASSQYGGTEAFF. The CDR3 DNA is TGTGCCAGCAGCCAATATGGAGGCACTGAAGCTTTCTTT.

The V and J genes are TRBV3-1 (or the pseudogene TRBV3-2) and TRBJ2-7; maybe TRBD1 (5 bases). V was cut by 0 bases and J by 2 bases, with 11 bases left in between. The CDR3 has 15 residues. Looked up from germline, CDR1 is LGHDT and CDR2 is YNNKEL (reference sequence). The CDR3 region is CASSQEGLATYEQYF. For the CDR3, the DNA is TGTGCCAGCAGCCAAGAGGGGCTTGCTACCTACGAGCAGTACTTC.

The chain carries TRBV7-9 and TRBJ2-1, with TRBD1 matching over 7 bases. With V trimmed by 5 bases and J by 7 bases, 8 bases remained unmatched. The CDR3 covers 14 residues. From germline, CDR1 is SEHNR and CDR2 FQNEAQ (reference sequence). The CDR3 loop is CASSDRDLWNEQFF. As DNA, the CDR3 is TGTGCCAGCAGCGACAGGGACCTCTGGAATGAGCAGTTCTTC.

The CDR3 sequence: CASSVTASGGYTGELFF. The CDR3 DNA follows: TGTGCCAGCAGCGTAACCGCCTCGGGGGGGTACACCGGGGAGCTGTTTTTT. The chain couples TRBV9 to TRBJ2-2, with 8 bases that match TRBD2. There are 17 residues in the CDR3. Per germline, CDR1 SGDLS and CDR2 YYNGEE. Losses at the gene ends were 1 base for V and 3 bases for J; bases not matched to a gene: 8.

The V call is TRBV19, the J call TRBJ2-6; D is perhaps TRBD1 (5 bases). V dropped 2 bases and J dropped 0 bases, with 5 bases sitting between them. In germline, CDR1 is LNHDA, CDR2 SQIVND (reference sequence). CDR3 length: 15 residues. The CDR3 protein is CASSIRGSGANVLTF. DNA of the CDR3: TGTGCCAGTAGTATAAGGGGCTCTGGGGCCAACGTCCTGACTTTC.

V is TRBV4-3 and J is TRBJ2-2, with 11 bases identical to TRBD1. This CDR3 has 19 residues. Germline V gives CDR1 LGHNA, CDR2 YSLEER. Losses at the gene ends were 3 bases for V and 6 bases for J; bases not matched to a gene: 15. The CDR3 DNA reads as TGCGCCAGCAGCCACCAGTGGGGCGGGGGACAGGGGGATTCCGGGGAGCTGTTTTTT. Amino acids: CASSHQWGGGQGDSGELFF.

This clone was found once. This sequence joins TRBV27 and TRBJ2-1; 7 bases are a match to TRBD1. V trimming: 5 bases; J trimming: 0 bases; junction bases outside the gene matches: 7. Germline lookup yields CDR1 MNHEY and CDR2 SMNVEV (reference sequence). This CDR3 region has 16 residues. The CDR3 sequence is CASSTGTVSSYNEQFF. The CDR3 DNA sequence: TGTGCCAGCAGTACGGGGACAGTTAGCTCCTACAATGAGCAGTTCTTC.

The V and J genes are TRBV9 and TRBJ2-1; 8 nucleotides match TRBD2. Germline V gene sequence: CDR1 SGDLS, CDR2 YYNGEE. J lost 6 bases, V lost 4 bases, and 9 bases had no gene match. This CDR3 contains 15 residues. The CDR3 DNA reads TGTGCCAGCAGCCCCCGACTAGCGTATACCAATGAGCAGTTCTTC. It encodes CASSPRLAYTNEQFF.

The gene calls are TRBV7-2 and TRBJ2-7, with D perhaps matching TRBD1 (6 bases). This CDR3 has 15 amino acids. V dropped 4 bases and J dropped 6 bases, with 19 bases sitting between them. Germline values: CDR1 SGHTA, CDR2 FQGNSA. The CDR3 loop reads CASSYTVSGVGEQYF. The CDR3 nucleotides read TGTGCCAGCAGCTACACCGTATCAGGGGTAGGCGAGCAGTACTTC.

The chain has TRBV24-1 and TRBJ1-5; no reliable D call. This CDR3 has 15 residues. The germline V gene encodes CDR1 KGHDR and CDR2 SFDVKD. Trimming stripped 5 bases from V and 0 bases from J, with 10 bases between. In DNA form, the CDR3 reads TGTGCCACCAGTGCGGCCGGGTATAGCAATCAGCCCCAGCATTTT. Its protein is CATSAAGYSNQPQHF.

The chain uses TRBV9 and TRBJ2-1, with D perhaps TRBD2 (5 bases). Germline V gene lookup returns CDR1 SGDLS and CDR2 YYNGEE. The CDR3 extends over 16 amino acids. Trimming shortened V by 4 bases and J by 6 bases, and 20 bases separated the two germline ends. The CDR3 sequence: CASSTRGSPQANEQFF. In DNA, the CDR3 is TGTGCCAGCAGCACCCGAGGGTCCCCACAAGCCAATGAGCAGTTCTTC.

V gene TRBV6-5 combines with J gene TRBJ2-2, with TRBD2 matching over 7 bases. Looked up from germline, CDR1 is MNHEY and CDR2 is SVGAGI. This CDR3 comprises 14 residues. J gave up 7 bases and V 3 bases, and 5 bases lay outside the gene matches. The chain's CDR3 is CASSYGRGNGELFF. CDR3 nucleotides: TGTGCCAGCAGTTATGGGCGGGGGAACGGGGAGCTGTTTTTT.

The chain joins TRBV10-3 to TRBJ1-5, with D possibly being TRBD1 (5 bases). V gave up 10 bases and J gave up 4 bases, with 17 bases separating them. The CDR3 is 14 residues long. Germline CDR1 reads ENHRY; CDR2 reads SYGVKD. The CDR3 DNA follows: TGTGCCACCTCGCCTGGGGGGAGGAATCAGCCCCAGCATTTT. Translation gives CATSPGGRNQPQHF.

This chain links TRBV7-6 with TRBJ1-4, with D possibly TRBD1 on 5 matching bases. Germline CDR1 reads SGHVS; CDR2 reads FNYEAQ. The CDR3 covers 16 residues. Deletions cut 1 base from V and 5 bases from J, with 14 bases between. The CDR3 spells CASSLGPGDGNEKLFF. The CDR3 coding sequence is TGTGCCAGCAGCTTAGGTCCGGGGGACGGGAATGAAAAACTGTTTTTT.

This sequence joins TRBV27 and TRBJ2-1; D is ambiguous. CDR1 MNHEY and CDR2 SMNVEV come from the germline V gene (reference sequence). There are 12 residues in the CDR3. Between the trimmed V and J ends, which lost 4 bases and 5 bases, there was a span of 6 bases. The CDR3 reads CASSYTDNEQFF. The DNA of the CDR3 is TGTGCCAGCAGTTACACAGACAATGAGCAGTTCTTC.

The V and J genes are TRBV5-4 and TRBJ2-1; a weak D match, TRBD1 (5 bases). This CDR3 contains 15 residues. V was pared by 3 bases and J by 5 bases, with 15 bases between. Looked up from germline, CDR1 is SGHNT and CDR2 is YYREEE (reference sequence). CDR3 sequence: CASSSRPDTNNEQFF. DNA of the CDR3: TGTGCCAGCAGCTCGCGGCCGGACACGAACAATGAGCAGTTCTTC.

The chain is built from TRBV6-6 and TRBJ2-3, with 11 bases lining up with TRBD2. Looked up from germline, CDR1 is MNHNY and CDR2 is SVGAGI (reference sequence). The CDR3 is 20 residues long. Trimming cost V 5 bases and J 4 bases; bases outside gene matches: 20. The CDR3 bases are TGTGCCAGCAGTCCTAGATCCCGACTAGCGGGAACCCGATTTCCAGATACGCAGTATTTT. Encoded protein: CASSPRSRLAGTRFPDTQYF.

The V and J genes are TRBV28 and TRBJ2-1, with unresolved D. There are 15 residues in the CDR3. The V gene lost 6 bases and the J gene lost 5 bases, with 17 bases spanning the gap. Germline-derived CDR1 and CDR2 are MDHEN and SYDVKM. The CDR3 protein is CASSLSTRTDNEQFF. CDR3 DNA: TGTGCCAGCAGCCTATCAACTCGTACCGACAATGAGCAGTTCTTC.

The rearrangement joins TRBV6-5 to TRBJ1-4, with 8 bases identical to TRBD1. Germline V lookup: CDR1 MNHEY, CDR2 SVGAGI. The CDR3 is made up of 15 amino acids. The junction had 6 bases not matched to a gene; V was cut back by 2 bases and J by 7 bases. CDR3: CASSYTPGQVEKLFF. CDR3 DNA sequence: TGTGCCAGCAGTTACACCCCGGGACAGGTTGAAAAACTGTTTTTT.

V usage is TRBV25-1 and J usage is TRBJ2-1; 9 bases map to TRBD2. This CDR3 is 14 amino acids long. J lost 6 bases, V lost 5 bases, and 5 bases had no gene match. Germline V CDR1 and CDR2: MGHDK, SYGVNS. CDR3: CASSLLAGRNEQFF. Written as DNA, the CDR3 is TGTGCCAGCAGTCTCCTAGCGGGACGCAATGAGCAGTTCTTC.

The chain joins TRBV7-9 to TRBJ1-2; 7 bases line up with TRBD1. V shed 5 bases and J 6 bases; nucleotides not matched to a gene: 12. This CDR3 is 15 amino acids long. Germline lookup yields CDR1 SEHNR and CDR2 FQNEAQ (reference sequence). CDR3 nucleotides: TGTGCCAGCAGCCCCACCCAGGACAGGTACCATGGCTACACCTTC. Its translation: CASSPTQDRYHGYTF.

In DNA form, the CDR3 reads TGTGCCTGGAGTCCCCTTACAGGCCTGGGAACGCAGTATTTT. It yields the protein CAWSPLTGLGTQYF. V is TRBV30 and J is TRBJ2-3; TRBD1 might be the D (5 bases). The germline CDR1 and CDR2 sequences are GTSNPN and SVGIG (reference sequence). This CDR3 spans 14 amino acids. V was shortened by 2 bases and J by 9 bases, with 18 bases between the two germline ends.

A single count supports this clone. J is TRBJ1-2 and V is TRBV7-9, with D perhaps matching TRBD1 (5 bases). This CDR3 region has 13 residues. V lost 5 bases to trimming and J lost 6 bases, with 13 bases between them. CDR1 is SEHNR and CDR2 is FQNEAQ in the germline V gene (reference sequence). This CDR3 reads CASSDQAGDGYTF. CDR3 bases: TGTGCCAGCAGCGATCAAGCGGGGGATGGCTACACCTTC.

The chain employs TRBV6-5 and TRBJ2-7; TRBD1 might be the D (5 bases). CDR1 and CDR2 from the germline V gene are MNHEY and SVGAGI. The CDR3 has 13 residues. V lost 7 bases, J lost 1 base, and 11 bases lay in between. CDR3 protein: CASIQSGSYEQYF. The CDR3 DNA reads TGTGCCAGCATCCAGTCAGGGTCCTACGAGCAGTACTTC.

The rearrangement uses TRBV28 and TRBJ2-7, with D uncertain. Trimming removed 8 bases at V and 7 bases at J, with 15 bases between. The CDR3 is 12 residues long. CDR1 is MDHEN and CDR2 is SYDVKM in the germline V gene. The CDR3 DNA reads TGTGCCAGCTCAAATTCGGTTCGGGAGCAGTACTTC. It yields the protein CASSNSVREQYF.